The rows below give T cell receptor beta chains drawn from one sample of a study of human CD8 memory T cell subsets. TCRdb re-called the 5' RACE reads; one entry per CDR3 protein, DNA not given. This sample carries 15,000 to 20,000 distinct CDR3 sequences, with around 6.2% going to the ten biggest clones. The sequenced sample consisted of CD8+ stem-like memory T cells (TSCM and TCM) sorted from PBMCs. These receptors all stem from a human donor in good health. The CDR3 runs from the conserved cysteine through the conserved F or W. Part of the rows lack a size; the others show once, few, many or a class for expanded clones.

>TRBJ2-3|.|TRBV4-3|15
CASSRLAGGLDTQYF
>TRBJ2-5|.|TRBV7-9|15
CASSASGSFQETQYF
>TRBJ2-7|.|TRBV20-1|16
CSARQLQGPTTYEQYF
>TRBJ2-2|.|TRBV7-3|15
CASSLSGNQLGELFF
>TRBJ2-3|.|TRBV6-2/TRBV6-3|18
CASSDPYNLRDNTDTQYF
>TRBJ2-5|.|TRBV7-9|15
CASSLVGGGRETQYF
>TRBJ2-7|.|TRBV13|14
CASSSGQGGYEQYF
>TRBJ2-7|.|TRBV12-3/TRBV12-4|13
CASSTSVAGEQYF
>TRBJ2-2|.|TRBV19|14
CASSDELDAGELFF
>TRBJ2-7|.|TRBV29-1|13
CSVDLGREYEQYF
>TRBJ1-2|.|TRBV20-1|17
CSVVSERETEFLYGYTF
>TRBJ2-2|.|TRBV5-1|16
CASRAFERMNTGELFF
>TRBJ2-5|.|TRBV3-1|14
CASSQGGVQETQYF
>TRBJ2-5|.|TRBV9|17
CASSGSKGGGRKETQYF
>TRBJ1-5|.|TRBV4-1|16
CASSQDGGGSNQPQHF
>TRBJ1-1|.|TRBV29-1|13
CSARTGGATEAFF
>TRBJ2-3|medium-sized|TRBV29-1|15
CSVHNWGTFTDTQYF
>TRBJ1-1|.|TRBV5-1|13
CASSLAAGTEAFF
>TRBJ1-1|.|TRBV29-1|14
CSVEGQGADTEAFF
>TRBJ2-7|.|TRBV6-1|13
CASSEVGIYEQYF
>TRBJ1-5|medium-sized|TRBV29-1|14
CSVGSANSNQPQHF
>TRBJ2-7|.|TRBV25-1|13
CASSESNRDEQYF
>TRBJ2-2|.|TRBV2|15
CASREGQLNTGELFF
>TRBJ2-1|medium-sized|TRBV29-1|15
CSIRALADLYNEQFF
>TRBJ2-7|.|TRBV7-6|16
CASSLRSDGQRDEQYF
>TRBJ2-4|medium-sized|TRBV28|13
CAISSGAKNIQYF
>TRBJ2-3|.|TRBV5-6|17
CASSLIYGEERTDTQYF
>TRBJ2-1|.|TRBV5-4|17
CASSQNPQGREDNEQFF
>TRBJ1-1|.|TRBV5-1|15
CASSLGRRTNTEAFF
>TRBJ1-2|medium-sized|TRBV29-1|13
CSVEVRGWDGYTF
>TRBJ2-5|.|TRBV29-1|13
CSVVRGSQETQYF
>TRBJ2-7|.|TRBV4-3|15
CASSQVGGSPYEQYF
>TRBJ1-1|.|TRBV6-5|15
CASSYGVLGGTEAFF
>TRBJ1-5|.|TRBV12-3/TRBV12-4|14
CASSLVGEGQPQHF
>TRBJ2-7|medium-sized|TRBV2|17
CASRPGTSGLPSYEQYF
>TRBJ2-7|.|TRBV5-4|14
CASSPGVGRDEQYF
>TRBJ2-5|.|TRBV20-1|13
CSGFREAGETQYF
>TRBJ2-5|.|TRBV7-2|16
CASSLAPPTGQETQYF
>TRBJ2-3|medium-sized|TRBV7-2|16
CASSLLRGTLTDTQYF